Each of the 7 T cell receptor beta chains below was sequenced from the same sample in a study of tumor-infiltrating lymphocytes in primary liver carcinoma. cDNA specific to TCR beta was made from approximately 0.55 ug of total RNA, with a constant-region primer employed for priming. Amplification in three nested multiplex PCR rounds with slightly modified ARM-PCR gave rise to TCR beta libraries. Investigators reported that the first two PCR rounds, at 10 cycles each, used TRBV1-TRBV30 forward primers with a C-beta reverse primer. Via MiXCR, TCRdb re-called the multiplex PCR reads, giving one row per CDR3 protein. The data contain around 70,000 distinct CDR3 sequences, approximately 70% of them singletons. The tissue used was unsorted bulk material of 20-30 mg. RNA and DNA were co-extracted from it with the AllPrep DNA/RNA mini kit. The sample comprised liver tumor tissue from sampling region 4. Stated subset: tumor region T4, right-lateral pole. The receptors here all came from a man aged 35-49 years with primary liver carcinoma and hepatitis B virus infection.

This clonotype was detected ten times or more. J is TRBJ1-1 and V is TRBV4-2; D remains ambiguous. The CDR3 extends over 13 amino acids. Germline V gene sequence: CDR1 LGHNA, CDR2 YNFKEQ. The V and J ends lost 6 bases and 2 bases respectively, with 10 bases between them. This CDR3 reads CASRGYTNTEAFF. In DNA, the CDR3 is TGTGCCAGCAGAGGATATACAAACACTGAAGCTTTCTTT.

This clonotype is medium-sized (0.01 to 0.1%) by share. The chain couples TRBV5-8 to TRBJ2-2; tentative D call: TRBD2 (6 bases). This CDR3 spans 14 amino acids. Trimming pared 1 base from V and 6 bases from J, leaving 10 bases between. In germline, CDR1 is SGHTS, CDR2 YDEGEE. DNA of the CDR3: TGTGCCAGCAGCTTGCGGAGGGGATCCGGGGAGCTGTTTTTT. Protein: CASSLRRGSGELFF.

A note on this clonotype: A much larger clone lies a single base off, so this may be a read error. CDR3 sequence: CASSPPTGMNNEQSF. The DNA of the CDR3 is TGTGCCAGCAGTCCCCCGACAGGGATGAATAATGAGCAGTCCTTC. V is TRBV25-1 and J is TRBJ2-1; 7 positions agree with TRBD1. The CDR3 sequence is 15 residues long. Germline CDR1 reads MGHDK; CDR2 reads SYGVNS.

This clonotype has a handful of counts. The genes are TRBV30 and TRBJ1-3; D call uncertain. Trimming shortened V by 2 bases and J by 2 bases, and 7 bases separated the two germline ends. Germline V gene lookup returns CDR1 GTSNPN and CDR2 SVGIG (reference sequence). The CDR3 has 13 residues. This CDR3 reads CAWSPHAGNTIYF. For the CDR3, the DNA is TGTGCCTGGAGTCCGCACGCTGGAAACACCATATATTTT.

Points on this clonotype: One junction end does not reproduce the germline sequence, and a read error may be involved. V and J are TRBV6-1 and TRBJ1-5, with a tentative D call TRBD1 (5 bases). The germline gives CDR1 MNHNS, CDR2 SASEGT. There are 18 residues in the CDR3. The CDR3 region is CASSSAPGAGSTSQPEHF. CDR3 DNA: TGTGCCAGCAGCTCTGCGCCCGGGGCAGGGTCTACAAGTCAGCCCGAGCATTTT.

In the case of this clonotype: Since no conserved phenylalanine or tryptophan closes the CDR3, a read error is the likely cause. The chain carries TRBV29-1 and TRBJ2-1; TRBD2 agrees at 12 bases. CDR3 length: 14 residues. Germline CDR1 and CDR2: SQVTM and ANQGSEA. Unmatched junction bases numbered 8, after V lost 7 bases and J lost 7 bases. The CDR3 is CSGGLAGLSNEQFL. CDR3 coding DNA: TGCAGCGGCGGACTAGCGGGGTTGTCAAATGAGCAGTTCTTA.

Details on this clonotype: A clone one base away is much larger, so this may be a read error. This chain uses TRBV6-6 with TRBJ2-2; 9 nucleotides align to TRBD1. CDR1 is MNHNY, CDR2 SVGAGI, per germline (reference sequence). This CDR3 spans 15 amino acids. V shed 7 bases, J shed 4 bases, and the junction held 7 bases outside the gene matches. Here the CDR3 DNA reads TGTGCCAGCATGAGACAGGGGGGGAGCACCGGGGAGCTGTTTTTT. Translated: CASMRQGGSTGELFF.